This T cell receptor beta chain emerged from a study of cytomegalovirus exposure and HLA in healthy donors (TCRdb year 2017). Background on the whole study: An earlier analysis of 587 of the donors reported about 280 Gb of sequence data and around 110 million unique TCR beta sequences obtained from some 170 million T cells. The T cell repertoires of roughly 660 subjects were profiled by immunosequencing and related to cytomegalovirus serostatus. The study combined high-throughput TCR immunosequencing, statistical association of individual TCRs with disease status, and machine learning to predict cytomegalovirus infection status. Both class I and class II loci were covered by HLA typing, at four-digit resolution. Among the roughly 400 genotyped donors, approximately 77% belonged to the genetic ancestry cluster associated with self-reported Caucasian donors. Across around 400 genotyped donors of the cohort, an average of about 250,000 unique TCR beta nucleotide sequences per donor were sequenced, and roughly a sixth of those sequences were non-productive. Four or five DR-DQ haplotypes were handled as single units for association and clustering because linkage in the cohort was strong. The number of donors typed differed by locus, with 629-630 for A, B, C, DRB1 and DQB1, roughly 520 for DQA1, 600 to 610 for DPA1, and around 450 for DPB1. A later analysis re-analyzed previously published TCR beta repertoires from about 730 donors and added high-resolution HLA genotyping to study TCR occurrence patterns. The study aimed to test whether signatures of past pathogen exposure could be identified by cataloging public T cell receptors. A later genetic analysis used genome-wide SNP genotypes for about three fifths of the 666 donors, treating that subset as a discovery cohort. An early release covering about 600 HLA-typed donors comprised approximately 290 gigabases of sequencing data and some 79 million unique TCR sequences. All discovery cohort repertoires had been generated on a single sequencing platform. An earlier analysis of about 600 of the donors used high-throughput TCR beta sequencing to judge whether each TCR beta V gene segment behaved as functional or pseudogenic. Donor age, sex, ethnicity and CMV serostatus were compiled together with the repertoire data. In the later analysis, no new phenotypic data were used to find candidate immune exposures; instead, reliance was placed on TCR beta sequences and their occurrence across donors. Besides the first cohort of 666 subjects, a separate validation cohort made up of 120 different subjects was used.

Preparation of the library involved the immunoSEQ multiplex PCR assay. A mixture of 60 forward primers for TCR Vbeta segments and 13 reverse primers for TCR Jbeta segments was used in the multiplex PCR. The CDR3 region of rearranged TCR beta genes was amplified from genomic DNA by a multiplex PCR assay. The Illumina HiSeq System was used to sequence the amplified TCR beta libraries as 87-base-pair reads. Processing in the source paper ran as follows. Across the 700 or so repertoires, a later analysis counted some 81 million unique TCR beta chains, some 11 million of which were shared by at least two donors. Raw reads were error-corrected and collapsed into unique sequences with a nearest-neighbor algorithm that merged closely related sequences to remove PCR and sequencing errors. To assign V, D and J gene segments, CDR3 sequences were aligned to IMGT reference sequences. For a sequence to be retained, at least a six-nucleotide match to both a V gene segment and a J gene segment was required. A rearrangement was called productive if the CDR3 had no stop codons and remained in frame with V and J, and every other rearrangement was called non-productive. Following IMGT convention, CDR3 was defined as the stretch from the second conserved V-encoded cysteine to the conserved J-encoded phenylalanine. In an earlier analysis of roughly 580 of the donors, sequences lacking an unambiguous match to a single V gene segment were excluded. In an earlier analysis of 450 to 750 of the donors, a V segment was called functional when productive rearrangements were above 56.7%, and segregating when the standard deviation between donors exceeded 5%. A statistical classification framework was developed to diagnose cytomegalovirus status using the catalog of TCR beta chain sequences. In a later analysis, V and J genes were assigned by comparing TCR nucleotide sequences against IMGT/GENE-DB human TR gene sequences. The TCRdist pipeline was used in a later analysis to assign CDR3 sequences and most-parsimonious VDJ recombination scenarios. In a later analysis, each TCR beta chain was defined by its CDR3 amino acid sequence together with its V-gene family, and reads without a unique V-gene family were excluded. As a way to deal with suspected cross-contamination and a sequencing artifact, a later analysis dropped 500 to 700 nucleotide sequences that were highly shared and had low generation probability. For each public chain, a later analysis derived a clonal expansion index from normalized ranks of inferred template counts within each repertoire. A later analysis computed generation probabilities with a VDJ recombination model fitted to out-of-frame rearrangements, and checked the results against IGoR. In a later analysis, hypergeometric tests were used to score TCR-TCR, TCR-HLA and TCR-CMV co-occurrence, with a repertoire-size bias correction applied to TCR pairs. To estimate false discovery rates, a later analysis permuted the HLA or CMV assignments 20 times. In a later analysis, co-occurring TCRs were grouped using DBSCAN, and TCRdist sequence similarity was added for clustering within HLA-allele-positive subsets. Co-occurrence clustering excluded repertoires with fewer than 30,000 or more than 120,000 public chains, plus five with anomalous nucleotide sharing. Not all clones reach the TCRdb copy of this immuneACCESS table, which keeps in-frame sequences only. Checked studies attribute under half of the gap to unresolved V genes and leave the rest unexplained. That table is the source of V, J and clone size, and D and trimming were worked out from the DNA. The sample has tens of thousands of clones on record, more than 55% of them singletons. The ten biggest clones cover about 22% of the sample.

Turning to this clone: Its antigen remains undetermined. No much larger clonotype is one base removed from it; base qualities were not supplied.

The cohort was made up of around 720 healthy bone marrow donors. At the time of sampling, all cohort members were nominally healthy, though unrecorded immune exposures were likely present. The donor tested CMV seropositive and was one of the 289 seropositive cohort members. Every donor gave a peripheral blood sample, and the peripheral blood mononuclear cells from that sample were used for TCR beta sequencing. The Qiagen DNeasy Blood Extraction Kit was used to extract genomic DNA from the blood cell samples. As encoded in the germline V gene, CDR1 is SQVTM while CDR2 is ANQGSEA. There are 16 amino acids in the CDR3, from cysteine to phenylalanine inclusive. Of all the DNA, just the CDR3 is kept, 48 bases in frame from base 1. The germline V end is reduced by 4 bases and the J end by 7 bases; junction bases left unmatched: 14. The research as a whole found: This cohort had only TCR beta chains sequenced, and the lack of alpha or paired-chain data limited which features could be detected. Sequencing depth was assumed to be roughly uniform across donors in the presence/absence analyses, though that assumption may not hold. A further reported finding was that TCR beta sequences accurately predicted the HLA-A and HLA-B alleles for most subjects in the first cohort. In a later analysis, several top co-occurrence clusters were reported to appear linked to parvovirus B19, influenza, CMV and Epstein-Barr virus. A later genetic analysis reported fewer N-insertions in productive TCRs among donors in an Asian-associated ancestry cluster than the roughly 640-donor mean. While some public TCRs were present in many individuals, most TCR sequences turned up only very rarely across donors. HLA typing was unavailable for some donors at each locus, so association tests used only the typed subset. A group of highly shared sequence variants was considered likely to be a technical artifact of the sequencing pipeline. Some IMGT-functional V segments, including TRBV6-2 and TRBV6-3, could not be told apart with the 87-base-pair reads, so those segments were excluded. Most CMV-associated TCR beta chains appeared to be HLA-restricted in a later analysis, and the HLA associations seemed to be driven largely by CMV exposure. In an earlier analysis of roughly 560 of the donors, most TCR beta V segments were observed in productive rearrangements about 87% or about 30% of the time, broadly matching IMGT annotations. Assigning TCR associations to individual alleles was difficult when HLA alleles, especially DR and DQ, strongly co-occurred. A few of the identified cytomegalovirus-associated TCR beta chains were confirmed in vitro to be specific for cytomegalovirus antigens. Immune exposure information for the cohort was limited to CMV serostatus. Cytomegalovirus status was reported to be diagnosed by the classifier with high specificity and sensitivity in both the original and validation cohorts. A total of some 180 TCR beta chains were listed by the study as associated with cytomegalovirus. An association between a missense DCLRE1C variant and V-gene and J-gene trimming of TCR beta chains was found in a later genetic analysis and replicated in an independent cohort. It was suggested by the authors that the approach could potentially be generalized to other disease states and immunological phenotypes. Correlated functional status among segregating V segments might be attributable to linkage disequilibrium, but an unknown experimental factor could not be ruled out. Specific HLA alleles were associated with 15,000 to 20,000 TCR beta sequences at a false discovery rate of 0.05 in a later analysis. Because counts were too low, 15 to 20 rarely observed V segments, including chromosome 9 orphons, were excluded from the earlier analysis of 587 of the donors. In a later analysis, the rate of TCR association differed among HLA loci, with DRB1 alleles having the most associated TCRs and HLA-C alleles having the fewest. A later analysis found that HLA-associated TCR beta chains were more clonally expanded and had lower generation probabilities than equally common non-associated chains.

The receptor's source is a woman aged 45 to 65 in good health and CMV-seropositive. The specimen was PBMCs. The sequence links TRBV29-1 to TRBJ2-7; the junction holds 12 bases that match TRBD2. The CDR3 here reads CSVVERASGGAREQYF. The DNA sequence follows: TGCAGCGTTGTTGAGAGGGCTAGCGGGGGGGCGCGGGAGCAGTACTTC.